This T cell receptor (beta chain) was identified during a study of Ad26.COV2.S vaccination and SARS-CoV-2 variants. Treatment here: roughly 19 received Ad26.COV2.S at low or high dose, single or two shots; about 5 received placebo; per-sample allocation not given. The investigators took samples on day 63 after the first vaccine or placebo injection. Spike of the Wuhan-strain SARS-CoV-2 was expressed by an Ad26 vector, which formed the vaccine. Study-wide results and limits: Those who received the vaccine showed greater spike-specific TCR breadth than those given placebo.

The protocol was immunoSEQ multiplex PCR, while the TCRdb copy is restricted to in-frame clones and leaves out a portion. Of about 440,000 clones detected, 90% appear once; the ten largest clones hold around 4.2%. As for this clone: Its antigen is not identified.

The CDR3 consists of 13 residues. V was pared by 4 bases and J by 4 bases, with 3 bases of the junction left unmatched. The germline CDR1 and CDR2 sequences are KGHSH and LQKENI. The gene calls are TRBV18 and TRBJ1-1; 7 bases match TRBD1. The sample consisted of peripheral blood, taken in a trial of Ad26.COV2.S vaccine versus placebo. This clonotype was obtained from a person between 18 and 60 years old who received the Ad26.COV2.S COVID-19 vaccine or a placebo. The CDR3 protein is CASSRGTATEAFF. CDR3 DNA sequence: TGTGCCAGCTCACGGGGGACAGCCACTGAAGCTTTCTTT.